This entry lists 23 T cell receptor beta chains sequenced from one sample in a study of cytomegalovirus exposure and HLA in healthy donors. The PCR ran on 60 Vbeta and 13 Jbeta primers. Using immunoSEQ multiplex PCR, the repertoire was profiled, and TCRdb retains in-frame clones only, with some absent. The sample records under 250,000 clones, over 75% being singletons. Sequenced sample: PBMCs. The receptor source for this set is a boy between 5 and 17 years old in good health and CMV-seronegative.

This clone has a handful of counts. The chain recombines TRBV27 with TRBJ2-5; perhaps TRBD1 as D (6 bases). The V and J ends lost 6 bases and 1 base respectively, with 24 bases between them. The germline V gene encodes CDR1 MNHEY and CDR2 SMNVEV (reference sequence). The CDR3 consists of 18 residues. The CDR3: CASSKSPTGWYFQETQYF. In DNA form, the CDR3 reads TGTGCCAGCAGCAAAAGCCCGACAGGATGGTACTTCCAAGAGACCCAGTACTTC.

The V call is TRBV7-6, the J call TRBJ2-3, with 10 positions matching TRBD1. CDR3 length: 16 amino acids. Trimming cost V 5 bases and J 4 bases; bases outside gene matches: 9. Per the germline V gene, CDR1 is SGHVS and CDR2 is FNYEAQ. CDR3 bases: TGTGCCAGCAGCCCTCTTGACAGGGGGCGTGCAGATACGCAGTATTTT. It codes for CASSPLDRGRADTQYF. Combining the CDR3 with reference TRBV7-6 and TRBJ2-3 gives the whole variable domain GAGVSQSPRYKVTKRGQDVALRCDPISGHVSLYWYRQALGQGPEFLTYFNYEAQQDKSGLPNDRFSAERPEGSISTLTIQRTEQRDSAMYRCASSPLDRGRADTQYFGPGTRLTVL.

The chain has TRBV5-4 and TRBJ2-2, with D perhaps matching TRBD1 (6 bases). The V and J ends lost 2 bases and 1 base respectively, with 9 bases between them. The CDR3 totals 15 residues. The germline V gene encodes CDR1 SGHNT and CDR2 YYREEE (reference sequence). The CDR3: CASSFGTLNTGELFF. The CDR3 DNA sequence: TGTGCCAGCAGCTTCGGGACATTGAACACCGGGGAGCTGTTTTTT. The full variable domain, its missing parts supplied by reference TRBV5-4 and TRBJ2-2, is ETGVTQSPTHLIKTRGQQVTLRCSSQSGHNTVSWYQQALGQGPQFIFQYYREEENGRGNFPPRFSGLQFPNYSSELNVNALELDDSALYLCASSFGTLNTGELFFGEGSRLTVL.

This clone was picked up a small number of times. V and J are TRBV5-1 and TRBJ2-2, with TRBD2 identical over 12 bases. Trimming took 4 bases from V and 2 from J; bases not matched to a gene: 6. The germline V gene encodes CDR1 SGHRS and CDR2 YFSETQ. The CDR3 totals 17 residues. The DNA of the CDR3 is TGCGCCAGCAGCCCCTTACTAGCGGGGGGCAACACCGGGGAGCTGTTTTTT. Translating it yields CASSPLLAGGNTGELFF. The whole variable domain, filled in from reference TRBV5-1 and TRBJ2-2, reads KAGVTQTPRYLIKTRGQQVTLSCSPISGHRSVSWYQQTPGQGLQFLFEYFSETQRNKGNFPGRFSGRQFSNSRSEMNVSTLELGDSALYLCASSPLLAGGNTGELFFGEGSRLTVL.

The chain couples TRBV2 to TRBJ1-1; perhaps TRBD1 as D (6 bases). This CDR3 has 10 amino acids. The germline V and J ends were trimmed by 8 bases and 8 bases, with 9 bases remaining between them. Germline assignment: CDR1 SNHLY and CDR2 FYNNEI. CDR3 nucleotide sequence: TGTGCCAGCCGAGGGGGAGAAGCTTTCTTT. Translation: CASRGGEAFF. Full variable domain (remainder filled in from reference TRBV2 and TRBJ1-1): EPEVTQTPSHQVTQMGQEVILRCVPISNHLYFYWYRQILGQKVEFLVSFYNNEISEKSEIFDDQFSVERPDGSNFTLKIRSTKLEDSAMYFCASRGGEAFFGQGTRLTVV.

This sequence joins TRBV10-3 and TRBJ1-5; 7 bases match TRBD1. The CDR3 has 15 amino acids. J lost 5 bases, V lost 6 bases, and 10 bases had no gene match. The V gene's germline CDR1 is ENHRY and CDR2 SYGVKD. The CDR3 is CAISFDRVGDQPQHF. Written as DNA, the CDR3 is TGTGCCATCAGCTTTGACAGGGTTGGGGATCAGCCCCAGCATTTT.

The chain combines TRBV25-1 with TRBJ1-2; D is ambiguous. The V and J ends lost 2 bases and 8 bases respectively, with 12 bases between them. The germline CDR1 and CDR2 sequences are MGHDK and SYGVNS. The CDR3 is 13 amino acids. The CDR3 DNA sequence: TGTGCCAGCAGTGAAGGGTCCGGAGGGGGCTACACCTTC. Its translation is CASSEGSGGGYTF.

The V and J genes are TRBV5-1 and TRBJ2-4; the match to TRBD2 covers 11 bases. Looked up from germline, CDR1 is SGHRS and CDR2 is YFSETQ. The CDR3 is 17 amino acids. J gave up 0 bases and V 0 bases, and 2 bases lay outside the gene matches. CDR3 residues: CASSLGGLAVAKNIQYF. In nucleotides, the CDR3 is TGCGCCAGCAGCTTGGGGGGACTAGCGGTAGCCAAAAACATTCAGTACTTC. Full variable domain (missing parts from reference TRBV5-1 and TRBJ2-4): KAGVTQTPRYLIKTRGQQVTLSCSPISGHRSVSWYQQTPGQGLQFLFEYFSETQRNKGNFPGRFSGRQFSNSRSEMNVSTLELGDSALYLCASSLGGLAVAKNIQYFGAGTRLSVL.

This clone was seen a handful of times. The CDR3 sequence is CASKAARANSPLHF. In nucleotides, the CDR3 is TGTGCCAGTAAAGCGGCGAGGGCTAATTCACCCCTCCACTTT. This chain uses TRBV19 with TRBJ1-6; D unresolved. CDR3 length: 14 amino acids. Germline values: CDR1 LNHDA, CDR2 SQIVND (reference sequence). Trimming took 7 bases from V and 6 from J, leaving 13 bases between them.

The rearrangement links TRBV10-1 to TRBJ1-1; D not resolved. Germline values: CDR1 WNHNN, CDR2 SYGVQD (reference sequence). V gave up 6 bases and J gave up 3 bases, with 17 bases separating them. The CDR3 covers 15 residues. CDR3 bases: TGCGCCAGCAGCAATTCGGGTGGAGGGTACACTGAAGCTTTCTTT. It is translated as CASSNSGGGYTEAFF.

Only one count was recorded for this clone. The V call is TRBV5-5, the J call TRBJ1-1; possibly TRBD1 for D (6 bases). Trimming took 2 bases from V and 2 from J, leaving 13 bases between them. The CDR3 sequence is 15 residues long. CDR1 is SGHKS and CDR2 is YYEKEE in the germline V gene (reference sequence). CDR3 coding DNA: TGTGCCAGCAGCTTTACAGGGAACTTCAACACTGAAGCTTTCTTT. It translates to CASSFTGNFNTEAFF.

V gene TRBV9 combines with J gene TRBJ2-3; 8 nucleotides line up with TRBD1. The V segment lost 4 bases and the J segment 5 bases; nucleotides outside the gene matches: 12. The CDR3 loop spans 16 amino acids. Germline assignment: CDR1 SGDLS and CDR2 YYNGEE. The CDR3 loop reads CASSPRDRWRGDTQYF. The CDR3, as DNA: TGTGCCAGCAGCCCCCGGGACAGGTGGCGAGGAGATACGCAGTATTTT.

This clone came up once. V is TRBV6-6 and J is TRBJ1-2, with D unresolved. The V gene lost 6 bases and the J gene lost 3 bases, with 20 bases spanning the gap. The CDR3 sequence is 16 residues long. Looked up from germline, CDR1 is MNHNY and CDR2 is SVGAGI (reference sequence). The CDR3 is CASSPIYHREDYGYTF. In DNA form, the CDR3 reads TGTGCCAGCAGCCCCATCTACCATCGGGAGGACTATGGCTACACCTTC.

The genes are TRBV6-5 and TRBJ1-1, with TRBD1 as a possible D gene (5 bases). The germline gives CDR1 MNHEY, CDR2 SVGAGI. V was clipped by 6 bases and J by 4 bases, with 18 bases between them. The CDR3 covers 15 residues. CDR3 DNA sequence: TGTGCCAGCAGGGGTCTCAGGGCCCCCGCCACTGAAGCTTTCTTT. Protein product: CASRGLRAPATEAFF.

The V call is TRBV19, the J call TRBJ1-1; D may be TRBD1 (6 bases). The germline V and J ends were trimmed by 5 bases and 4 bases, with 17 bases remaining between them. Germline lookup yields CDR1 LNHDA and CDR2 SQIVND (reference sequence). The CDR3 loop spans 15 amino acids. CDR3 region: CASSLKGGVGTEAFF. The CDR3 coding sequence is TGTGCCAGTAGTCTTAAAGGGGGGGTGGGCACTGAAGCTTTCTTT.

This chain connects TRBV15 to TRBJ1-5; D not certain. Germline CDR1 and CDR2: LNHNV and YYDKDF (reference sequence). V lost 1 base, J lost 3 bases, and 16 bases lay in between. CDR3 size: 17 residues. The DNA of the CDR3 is TGTGCCACCAGCAGAGGACGGGGTAAATTACTCAATCAGCCCCAGCATTTT. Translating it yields CATSRGRGKLLNQPQHF.

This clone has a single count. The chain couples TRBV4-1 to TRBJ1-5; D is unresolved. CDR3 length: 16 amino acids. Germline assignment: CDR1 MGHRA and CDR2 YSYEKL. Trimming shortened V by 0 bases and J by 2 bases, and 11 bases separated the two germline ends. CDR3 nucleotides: TGCGCCAGCAGCCAAGATCACCGGGGTGGCAATCAGCCCCAGCATTTT. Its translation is CASSQDHRGGNQPQHF.

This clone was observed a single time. The CDR3 reads CASSQVGSSSYEQYF. CDR3 in DNA: TGCGCCAGCAGCCAAGTTGGGAGCAGCTCCTACGAGCAGTACTTC. This chain connects TRBV4-1 to TRBJ2-7; a weak D match, TRBD2 (5 bases). Germline CDR1 and CDR2: MGHRA and YSYEKL. The CDR3 covers 15 residues. V was trimmed by 1 base and J by 0 bases, leaving 10 bases between them.

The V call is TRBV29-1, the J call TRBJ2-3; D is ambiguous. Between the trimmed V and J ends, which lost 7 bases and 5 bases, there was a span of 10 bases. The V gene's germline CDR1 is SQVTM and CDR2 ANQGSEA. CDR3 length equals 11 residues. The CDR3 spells CSGKTGDTQYF. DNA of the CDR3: TGCAGCGGGAAGACGGGAGATACGCAGTATTTT.

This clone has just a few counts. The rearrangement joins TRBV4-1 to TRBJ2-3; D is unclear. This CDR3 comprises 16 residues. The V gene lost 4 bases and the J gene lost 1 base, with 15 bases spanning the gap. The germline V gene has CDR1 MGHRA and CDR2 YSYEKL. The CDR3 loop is CASSLRLTRGTDTQYF. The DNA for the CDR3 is TGCGCCAGCAGCCTCCGACTTACTCGAGGCACAGATACGCAGTATTTT.

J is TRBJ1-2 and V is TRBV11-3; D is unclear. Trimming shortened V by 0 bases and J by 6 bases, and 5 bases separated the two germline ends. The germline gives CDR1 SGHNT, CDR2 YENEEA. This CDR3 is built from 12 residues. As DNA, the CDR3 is TGTGCCAGCAGCTTAGAGCCTAATGGCTACACCTTC. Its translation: CASSLEPNGYTF.

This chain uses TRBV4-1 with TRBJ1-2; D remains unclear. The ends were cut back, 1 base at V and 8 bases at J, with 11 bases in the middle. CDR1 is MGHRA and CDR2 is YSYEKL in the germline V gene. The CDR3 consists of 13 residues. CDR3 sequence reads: CASSQAVLYGYTF. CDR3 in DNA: TGCGCCAGCAGCCAAGCAGTTCTTTACGGCTACACCTTC.

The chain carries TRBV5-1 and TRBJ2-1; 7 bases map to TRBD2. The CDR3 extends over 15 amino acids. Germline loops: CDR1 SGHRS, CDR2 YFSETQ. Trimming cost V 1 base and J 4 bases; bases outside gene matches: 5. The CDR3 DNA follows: TGCGCCAGCAGCTTGCAGGCGGGAGAGTACAATGAGCAGTTCTTC. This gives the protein CASSLQAGEYNEQFF.